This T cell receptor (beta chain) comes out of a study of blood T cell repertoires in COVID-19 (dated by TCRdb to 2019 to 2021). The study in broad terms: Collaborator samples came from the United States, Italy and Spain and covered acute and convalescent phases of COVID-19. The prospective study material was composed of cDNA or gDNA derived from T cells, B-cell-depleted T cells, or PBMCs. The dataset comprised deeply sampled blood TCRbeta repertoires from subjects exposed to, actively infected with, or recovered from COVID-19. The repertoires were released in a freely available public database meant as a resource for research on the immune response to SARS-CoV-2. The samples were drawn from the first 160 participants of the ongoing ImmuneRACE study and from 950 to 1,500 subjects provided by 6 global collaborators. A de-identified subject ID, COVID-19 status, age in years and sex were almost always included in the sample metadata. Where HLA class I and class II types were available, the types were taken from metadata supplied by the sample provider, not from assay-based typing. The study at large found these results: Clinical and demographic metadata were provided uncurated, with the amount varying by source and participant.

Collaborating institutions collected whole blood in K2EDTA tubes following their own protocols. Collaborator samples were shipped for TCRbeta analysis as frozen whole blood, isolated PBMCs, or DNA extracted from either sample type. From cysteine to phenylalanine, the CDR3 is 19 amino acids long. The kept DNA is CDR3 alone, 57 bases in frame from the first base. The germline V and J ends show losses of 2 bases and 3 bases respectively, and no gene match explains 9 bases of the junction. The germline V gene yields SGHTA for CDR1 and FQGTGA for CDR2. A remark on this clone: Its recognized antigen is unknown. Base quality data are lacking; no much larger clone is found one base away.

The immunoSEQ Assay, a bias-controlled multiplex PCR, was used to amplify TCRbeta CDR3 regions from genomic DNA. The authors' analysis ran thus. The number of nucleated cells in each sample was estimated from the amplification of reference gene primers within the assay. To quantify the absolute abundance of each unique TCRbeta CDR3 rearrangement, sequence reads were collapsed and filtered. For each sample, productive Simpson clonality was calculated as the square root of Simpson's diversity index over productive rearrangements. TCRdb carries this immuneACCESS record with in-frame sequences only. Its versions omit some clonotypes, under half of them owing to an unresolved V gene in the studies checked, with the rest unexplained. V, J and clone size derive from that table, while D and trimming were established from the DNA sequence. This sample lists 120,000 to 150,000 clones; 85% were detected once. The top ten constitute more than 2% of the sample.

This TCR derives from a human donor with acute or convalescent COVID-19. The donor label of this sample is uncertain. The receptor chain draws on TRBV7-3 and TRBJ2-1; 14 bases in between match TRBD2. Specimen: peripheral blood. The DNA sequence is TGTGCCAGCAGCTTACTCGGGACTAGCGGGAGTAAGGGCTACAATGAGCAGTTCTTC. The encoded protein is CASSLLGTSGSKGYNEQFF.